The present T cell receptor beta chain was sequenced within a study of T cell responses to AZD1222 COVID-19 vaccine. The data were produced by immunoSEQ multiplex PCR, yet TCRdb's version contains in-frame clones alone and is incomplete. Of about 130,000 clones listed, more than 85% are singletons. The CDR3 runs 16 residues. With 4 bases removed from V and 1 base from J, the gap between germline ends came to 17 bases. The receptor's source is an adult in good health. The specimen was peripheral blood, collected on day 0 of AZD1222 vaccination. The V call is TRBV5-7, the J call TRBJ1-1, with D unclear. TRBV5-7 is an ORF, and what it does is uncertain. DNA of the CDR3: TGTGCCAGCAGCCCCTTCTGCCAGGAGGCGAACACTGAAGCTTTCTTT. This sequence encodes CASSPFCQEANTEAFF.